This passage covers 21 T cell receptor beta chains from one sample sequenced in a study of blood T cell repertoires in COVID-19. The table came from immunoSEQ multiplex PCR; TCRdb's copy has only in-frame clones and leaves some out. The top ten hold roughly an eighth of the sample, which has about 100,000 clones, approximately 80% seen once. Sequenced input: peripheral blood. The receptors were sampled from a man between 50 and 59 years old with active or convalescent COVID-19.

This chain links TRBV6-5 with TRBJ1-3, with TRBD1 as a possible D gene (5 bases). There are 14 residues in the CDR3. Trimming took 2 bases from V and 2 from J, leaving 7 bases between them. In germline, CDR1 is MNHEY, CDR2 SVGAGI. CDR3 in DNA: TGTGCCAGCAGTTACAGGGGCCCTGGAAACACCATATATTTT. Its protein product is CASSYRGPGNTIYF.

In this sample, this clone turned up once. This chain joins TRBV21-1 and TRBJ2-3; the table's D call of TRBD2 was not tested on the DNA. TRBV21-1 is marked as a pseudogene. The CDR3 is 19 amino acids. The CDR3 DNA follows: TGTGCCAGCAGCAAAGGGGGCCTGACTAGCGGGCGGAGCCCAGATACGCAGTATTTT. Translating it yields CASSKGGLTSGRSPDTQYF.

V and J are TRBV30 and TRBJ1-6, with TRBD1 identical over 8 bases. V lost 3 bases and J lost 11; bases outside the gene matches: 12. The germline V gene encodes CDR1 GTSNPN and CDR2 SVGIG (reference sequence). The CDR3 has 15 residues. The CDR3 region has the DNA TGTGCCTGGAGACAGACAGGGGCCTCTGGGGCACCCCTCCACTTT. Translating it yields CAWRQTGASGAPLHF.

The chain uses TRBV19 and TRBJ2-2; TRBD1 matches at 8 bases. In germline, CDR1 is LNHDA, CDR2 SQIVND (reference sequence). V trimming: 7 bases; J trimming: 4 bases; junction bases outside the gene matches: 8. The CDR3 covers 15 residues. DNA for the CDR3: TGTGCCAGTATCCAGACAGGGGCGAGCACCGGGGAGCTGTTTTTT. Amino acid sequence: CASIQTGASTGELFF. The whole variable domain, filled in from reference TRBV19 and TRBJ2-2, reads DGGITQSPKYLFRKEGQNVTLSCEQNLNHDAMYWYRQDPGQGLRLIYYSQIVNDFQKGDIAEGYSVSREKKESFPLTVTSAQKNPTAFYLCASIQTGASTGELFFGEGSRLTVL.

The gene calls are TRBV18 and TRBJ1-4; a possible D gene is TRBD1 (5 bases). Looked up from germline, CDR1 is KGHSH and CDR2 is LQKENI. This CDR3 comprises 16 residues. Trimming pared 1 base from V and 3 bases from J, leaving 12 bases between. This chain's CDR3 is CASSPQASGPNEKLFF. The DNA for the CDR3 is TGTGCCAGCTCACCACAGGCTTCAGGGCCTAATGAAAAACTGTTTTTT.

This chain links TRBV10-2 with TRBJ1-1; a possible D gene is TRBD1 (5 bases). Per germline, CDR1 WSHSY and CDR2 SAAADI. V was shortened by 2 bases and J by 4 bases, with 8 bases between the two germline ends. CDR3 length: 13 residues. CDR3 DNA: TGCGCCAGCAGTGAGCTCAGGGCCACTGAAGCTTTCTTT. Amino acids: CASSELRATEAFF.

The chain is built from TRBV19 and TRBJ1-1; 7 bases agree with TRBD1. Germline lookup yields CDR1 LNHDA and CDR2 SQIVND (reference sequence). Trimming cost V 10 bases and J 4 bases; bases outside gene matches: 15. The CDR3 contains 15 residues. The CDR3 protein is CATLWGRGAGTEAFF. The CDR3 DNA sequence: TGTGCCACCCTATGGGGCAGGGGGGCCGGCACTGAAGCTTTCTTT.

Details on this clone: At one boundary the junction diverges from the germline segment, which might be a read error. The J gene is TRBJ2-1, the V gene TRBV7-7; D ambiguous. The CDR3 length is 12 residues. Germline CDR1 SSHAT, CDR2 FNYEAQ (reference sequence). The CDR3 sequence is CASSRSSKEQFF. Here the CDR3 DNA reads TGTGCTAGCAGCCGATCTAGTAAAGAGCAGTTCTTC.

The chain joins TRBV18 to TRBJ1-1; no clear D. Germline V gene data show CDR1 as KGHSH and CDR2 as LQKENI. V was trimmed by 1 base and J by 2 bases, leaving 5 bases between them. The CDR3 loop spans 13 amino acids. CDR3 protein: CASSPQRNTEAFF. The CDR3 DNA is TGTGCCAGCTCACCACAGAGAAACACTGAAGCTTTCTTT.

The chain has TRBV5-1 and TRBJ2-5; no clear D gene. CDR1 SGHRS and CDR2 YFSETQ come from the germline V gene. V was clipped by 0 bases and J by 5 bases, with 14 bases between them. The CDR3 extends over 15 amino acids. CDR3 sequence reads: CASSLGRINGETQYF. CDR3 DNA sequence: TGCGCCAGCAGCTTGGGGCGGATTAACGGGGAGACCCAGTACTTC.

The chain links TRBV13 to TRBJ2-1, with D possibly being TRBD2 (5 bases). From germline, CDR1 is PRHDT and CDR2 FYEKMQ (reference sequence). The V end was cut by 2 bases, the J end by 4 bases, with 9 bases between. The CDR3 is 14 residues long. The CDR3 is CASSLKAVYNEQFF. The CDR3 coding sequence is TGTGCCAGCAGCTTAAAAGCGGTTTACAATGAGCAGTTCTTC. Based on the CDR3 plus reference TRBV13 and TRBJ2-1, the full variable domain is AAGVIQSPRHLIKEKRETATLKCYPIPRHDTVYWYQQGPGQDPQFLISFYEKMQSDKGSIPDRFSAQQFSDYHSELNMSSLELGDSALYFCASSLKAVYNEQFFGPGTRLTVL.

The chain recombines TRBV12-5 with TRBJ2-1, with 9 positions matching TRBD2. The CDR3 covers 14 residues. Germline-derived CDR1 and CDR2 are LGHNT and FRNRAP. The V gene end was trimmed by 6 bases and the J gene end by 8 bases; junction bases not matched to a gene: 8. The CDR3 loop is CASGPGLASHEQFF. CDR3 bases: TGTGCTAGTGGCCCCGGACTAGCGTCCCATGAGCAGTTCTTC.

The chain employs TRBV24-1 and TRBJ1-5, with TRBD1 matching over 8 bases. V gave up 5 bases and J gave up 2 bases; unmatched junction bases: 4. The germline gives CDR1 KGHDR, CDR2 SFDVKD. The CDR3 runs 15 residues. CDR3 sequence (DNA): TGTGCCACCAGTGGGTCGGACAGGGGCAATCAGCCCCAGCATTTT. Its translation is CATSGSDRGNQPQHF.

A few counts support this clone. This rearrangement joins TRBV19 to TRBJ1-1; TRBD1 aligns across 7 bases. V lost 3 bases and J lost 0; bases outside the gene matches: 7. Germline V lookup: CDR1 LNHDA, CDR2 SQIVND (reference sequence). The CDR3 spans 16 residues. The chain's CDR3 is CASSMRTGPLNTEAFF. CDR3 nucleotides: TGTGCCAGTAGTATGCGGACAGGTCCTTTGAACACTGAAGCTTTCTTT.

The V and J genes are TRBV27 and TRBJ1-5, with D perhaps TRBD1 (6 bases). The CDR3 has 15 residues. With 7 bases removed from V and 0 bases from J, the gap between germline ends came to 13 bases. The germline V gene has CDR1 MNHEY and CDR2 SMNVEV (reference sequence). The CDR3 protein is CASKRGHISNQPQHF. The CDR3 DNA is TGTGCCAGCAAGAGGGGACACATTAGCAATCAGCCCCAGCATTTT.

This clone was seen only a few times. V and J are TRBV4-1 and TRBJ2-7, with 9 bases lining up with TRBD1. This CDR3 has 18 amino acids. CDR1 is MGHRA, CDR2 YSYEKL, per germline. V was clipped by 2 bases and J by 2 bases; unmatched bases: 13. CDR3 in amino acids: CASSQSQGAGGLTYEQYF. CDR3 nucleotides: TGCGCCAGCAGCCAATCACAGGGGGCAGGGGGCCTCACCTACGAGCAGTACTTC.

The chain recombines TRBV5-4 with TRBJ1-1; no clear D gene. CDR1 SGHNT and CDR2 YYREEE come from the germline V gene (reference sequence). V lost 0 bases to trimming and J lost 1 base, with 10 bases between them. The CDR3 spans 15 residues. This chain's CDR3 is CASSLVSVANTEAFF. In nucleotides, the CDR3 is TGTGCCAGCAGCTTGGTTTCAGTGGCGAACACTGAAGCTTTCTTT.

Here the CDR3 DNA reads TGTGCCAGCAGCTTAGGGCAGGGTGGCCTAAGGGAGCAGTACTTC. It translates to CASSLGQGGLREQYF. The chain uses TRBV7-8 and TRBJ2-7; possible D gene TRBD1, 5 bases. The V gene lost 1 base and the J gene lost 7 bases, with 17 bases spanning the gap. The germline CDR1 and CDR2 sequences are SGHVS and FQNEAQ. There are 15 residues in the CDR3.

The chain uses TRBV11-3 and TRBJ2-5; no clear D gene. Trimming took 4 bases from V and 0 from J, leaving 9 bases between them. CDR3 length: 14 residues. CDR1 is SGHNT, CDR2 YENEEA, per germline. CDR3 sequence reads: CASSSELYQETQYF. DNA of the CDR3: TGTGCCAGCAGCTCAGAGTTATACCAAGAGACCCAGTACTTC.

This rearrangement joins TRBV12-3 or TRBV12-4 to TRBJ1-4; D call uncertain. This CDR3 region has 13 residues. The ends were cut back, 8 bases at V and 8 bases at J, with 15 bases in the middle. Here the CDR3 reads CASRRVPREKLFF. DNA for the CDR3: TGTGCCAGCCGCCGAGTACCAAGAGAAAAACTGTTTTTT.

The J gene is TRBJ1-5, the V gene TRBV5-8, with 8 bases aligning to TRBD1. Per germline, CDR1 SGHTS and CDR2 YDEGEE. The V gene end was trimmed by 3 bases and the J gene end by 0 bases; junction bases not matched to a gene: 8. CDR3 length: 17 amino acids. Here the CDR3 reads CASSYTGGAYSNQPQHF. The CDR3 coding sequence is TGTGCCAGCAGCTATACAGGGGGAGCTTATAGCAATCAGCCCCAGCATTTT.